Presented here are 21 T cell receptor beta chains from one specimen sequenced in a study of regulatory T cells in long-lasting Graves disease. Investigators prepared the TCR beta libraries by applying iRepertoire HTBI primers and Arm-PCR of CDR3 regions. TCRdb analysed the multiplex PCR reads with MiXCR anew, one entry per CDR3 protein. The repertoire includes hundreds of thousands of distinct CDR3 sequences, around 16% of them detected once, and about 20% sits in the top ten. Time point denoted: newly diagnosed GD, antithyroid drugs for less than 3 months. From RNA extracted from PBMCs, the TCR library was made. The sample here was peripheral blood mononuclear cells (PBMCs), taken at new diagnosis, from a patient treated with antithyroid drugs. The receptor source for this set is a female donor with Graves disease.

This clonotype occurred a few times. The rearrangement joins TRBV9 to TRBJ2-2; possible D gene TRBD2, 5 bases. V lost 9 bases and J 1 base, leaving 10 bases between the germline ends. The CDR3 has 13 residues. Germline V CDR1 and CDR2: SGDLS, YYNGEE. In DNA form, the CDR3 reads TGTGCCACCCGCCGGGGGAACACCGGGGAGCTGTTTTTT. Its protein product is CATRRGNTGELFF.

The chain links TRBV6-1 to TRBJ1-5; possibly TRBD1 for D (6 bases). Trimming took 2 bases from V and 7 from J, leaving 15 bases between them. Germline V lookup: CDR1 MNHNS, CDR2 SASEGT. CDR3 length: 15 amino acids. The CDR3 spells CASSEYGGGGQPQHF. DNA for the CDR3: TGTGCCAGCAGTGAATATGGGGGCGGGGGGCAGCCCCAGCATTTT.

There are many counts of this clonotype. The V call is TRBV20-1, the J call TRBJ2-1; D is perhaps TRBD2 (6 bases). Trimming stripped 4 bases from V and 0 bases from J, with 16 bases between. This CDR3 comprises 16 residues. Germline-derived CDR1 and CDR2 are DFQATT and SNEGSKA (reference sequence). In DNA, the CDR3 is TGCAGTGCTATTTTAAGCGGGTTCAGCTCCTACAATGAGCAGTTCTTC. Amino acid sequence: CSAILSGFSSYNEQFF.

This clonotype was found many times. The rearrangement links TRBV28 to TRBJ2-2; no definite D call. Germline CDR1 MDHEN, CDR2 SYDVKM. The CDR3 is 14 amino acids. Deletions cut 3 bases from V and 3 bases from J, with 8 bases between. CDR3 in DNA: TGTGCCAGCAGTTTCCCGACACACACCGGGGAGCTGTTTTTT. Its translation is CASSFPTHTGELFF.

The table lists this clonotype with a few counts. The rearrangement uses TRBV7-2 and TRBJ2-3; D not resolved. The CDR3 is 13 residues long. Germline CDR1 reads SGHTA; CDR2 reads FQGNSA. Trimming took off 4 bases at V and 5 bases at J, with 10 bases between the two ends. CDR3 amino acids: CASSYELEDTQYF. The CDR3 region has the DNA TGTGCCAGCAGCTACGAATTGGAAGATACGCAGTATTTT.

The chain has TRBV24-1 and TRBJ2-1; 9 bases fit TRBD1. This CDR3 contains 15 residues. V was pared by 4 bases and J by 5 bases, with 5 bases of the junction left unmatched. From germline, CDR1 is KGHDR and CDR2 SFDVKD. The CDR3 DNA follows: TGTGCCACCAGTGAGGCCGGGACAGGGAACAATGAGCAGTTCTTC. This translates into CATSEAGTGNNEQFF.

In this sample, this clonotype turned up many times. As DNA, the CDR3 is TGCAGTGCTCCCCGCGATGGGGGGCCCTATGGCTACACCTTC. It is translated as CSAPRDGGPYGYTF. V and J are TRBV20-1 and TRBJ1-2; possibly TRBD1 for D (6 bases). The CDR3 sequence is 14 residues long. V lost 5 bases and J lost 4, with 17 bases in between. The germline CDR1 and CDR2 sequences are DFQATT and SNEGSKA (reference sequence).

This clonotype came up many times. The chain recombines TRBV6-1 with TRBJ1-2; TRBD1 matches 8 bases. Per the germline V gene, CDR1 is MNHNS and CDR2 is SASEGT. The CDR3 sequence is 13 residues long. Germline trimming cut 6 bases from V and 8 bases from J; bases unmatched to any gene: 8. In DNA form, the CDR3 reads TGTGCCAGCAGACGGGGACAGGAGACGGGCTACACCTTC. It encodes CASRRGQETGYTF.

This clonotype was seen only a few times. CDR3 sequence (DNA): TGTGCCAGCAGTGGCTACAGGGACTTTCGCGAGCAGTACTTC. The encoded protein is CASSGYRDFREQYF. The V call is TRBV6-1, the J call TRBJ2-7, with D perhaps TRBD1 or TRBD2 (6 bases each). V was cut by 4 bases and J by 6 bases, with 16 bases left in between. In germline, CDR1 is MNHNS, CDR2 SASEGT. The CDR3 contains 14 residues.

This clonotype was seen many times. The chain uses TRBV2 and TRBJ2-5; maybe TRBD2 (7 bases). CDR1 is SNHLY, CDR2 FYNNEI, per germline. The V end lost 6 bases, the J end lost 9 bases, and 26 bases lay between the germline ends. The CDR3 is 16 amino acids. For the CDR3, the DNA is TGTGCCAGCAGCCCTTTGAGGGGGGGGACCGTCAGGGCCCAGTACTTC. The encoded protein is CASSPLRGGTVRAQYF.

Only a few counts were recorded for this clonotype. The V gene is TRBV3-1, the J gene TRBJ2-1; 11 bases align to TRBD2. Unmatched junction bases numbered 19, after V lost 2 bases and J lost 7 bases. This CDR3 is built from 20 residues. The V gene's germline CDR1 is LGHDT and CDR2 YNNKEL (reference sequence). The CDR3 loop reads CASSQPSSGRFVVIENEQFF. The CDR3 DNA reads as TGTGCCAGCAGCCAACCTTCTAGCGGGAGGTTCGTAGTAATAGAGAATGAGCAGTTCTTC.

Comment on this clonotype: A much larger clone sits a single nucleotide away, making a read error possible. V usage is TRBV2 and J usage is TRBJ1-2, with D uncertain. The CDR3 loop spans 12 amino acids. The germline CDR1 and CDR2 sequences are SNHLY and FYNNEI. As DNA, the CDR3 is TGTGCCAGCAGTGGGCGGTACTATGGCTACGCCTTC. This sequence encodes CASSGRYYGYAF. The full variable domain, its missing parts supplied by reference TRBV2 and TRBJ1-2, is EPEVTQTPSHQVTQMGQEVILRCVPISNHLYFYWYRQILGQKVEFLVSFYNNEISEKSEIFDDQFSVERPDGSNFTLKIRSTKLEDSAMYFCASSGRYYGYAFGSGTRLTVV.

This clonotype was counted at least ten times. The rearrangement uses TRBV11-2 and TRBJ1-2; no clear D gene. Trimming removed 5 bases at V and 2 bases at J, with 9 bases between. The CDR3 runs to 13 residues. Germline CDR1 reads SGHAT; CDR2 reads FQNNGV. The CDR3: CASSPLGNYGYTF. The CDR3 nucleotides read TGTGCCAGCAGCCCCCTCGGCAACTATGGCTACACCTTC.

The chain is built from TRBV12-3 or TRBV12-4 and TRBJ1-2; D not resolved. The germline V and J ends were trimmed by 2 bases and 6 bases, with 10 bases remaining between them. The CDR3 has 13 residues. CDR3 loop: CASSLNQFNGYTF. Written as DNA, the CDR3 is TGTGCCAGCAGTTTAAATCAATTTAATGGCTACACCTTC.

Many counts were recorded for this clonotype. V and J are TRBV7-2 and TRBJ2-3; D is ambiguous. CDR1 and CDR2 from the germline V gene are SGHTA and FQGNSA. Trimming removed 7 bases at V and 4 bases at J, with 6 bases between. CDR3 size: 11 residues. The CDR3 protein is CASMPPDTQYF. CDR3 DNA: TGTGCCAGCATGCCCCCAGATACGCAGTATTTT.

This clonotype was seen more than once but under ten times. The junction shows a germline mismatch at one end, possibly a read error. The rearrangement links TRBV4-1 to TRBJ1-4; no clear D gene. Germline V lookup: CDR1 MGHRA, CDR2 YSYEKL. CDR3 size: 16 residues. The CDR3 here is CASSQVRGRPNEKLVF. The CDR3 DNA follows: TGCGCCAGCAGCCAAGTTAGAGGGCGACCTAATGAAAAACTGGTTTTT.

This clonotype occurred many times. The V call is TRBV27, the J call TRBJ2-3; TRBD2 matches at 10 bases. The trim removed 5 bases at V and 5 bases at J, leaving 7 bases unmatched. The V gene's germline CDR1 is MNHEY and CDR2 SMNVEV (reference sequence). The CDR3 sequence is 15 residues long. The CDR3 protein is CASSTVAGGGDTQYF. Here the CDR3 DNA reads TGTGCCAGCAGTACCGTAGCGGGAGGCGGAGATACGCAGTATTTT.

This clonotype was picked up many times. The chain links TRBV12-5 to TRBJ1-5; no clear D gene. V was trimmed by 1 base and J by 1 base, leaving 8 bases between them. The CDR3 loop spans 15 amino acids. Germline-derived CDR1 and CDR2 are LGHNT and FRNRAP. CDR3 sequence (DNA): TGTGCTAGTGGTTTGGGCTCCGGGAGCAATCAGCCCCAGCATTTT. Translation gives CASGLGSGSNQPQHF.

This clonotype came up many times. The genes are TRBV7-9 and TRBJ2-5, with D maybe TRBD2 (5 bases). The CDR3 has 14 residues. The ends were cut back, 5 bases at V and 2 bases at J, with 12 bases in the middle. Germline V gene lookup returns CDR1 SEHNR and CDR2 FQNEAQ (reference sequence). Written as DNA, the CDR3 is TGTGCCAGCAGCAATGGTTGGGAGCAAGAGACCCAGTACTTC. This gives the protein CASSNGWEQETQYF.

This clonotype was detected only a few times. The junction does not match germline at one end; this may be a read error. J is TRBJ2-3 and V is TRBV6-1, with 12 bases lining up with TRBD1. Germline CDR1 is MNHNS and CDR2 is SASEGT. The CDR3 spans 15 residues. CDR3 coding DNA: TGTGCCAACAGTGAGGAGGGGGACAGGGGGCGCGAGGCGTATTTT. It translates to CANSEEGDRGREAYF.

This clonotype was seen ten or more times. The V gene is TRBV9, the J gene TRBJ1-5; possibly TRBD1 for D (5 bases). Germline CDR1 and CDR2: SGDLS and YYNGEE. The V end lost 4 bases, the J end lost 4 bases, and 15 bases lay between the germline ends. This CDR3 contains 15 residues. The CDR3 here is CASSFPGTPNQPQHF. Written as DNA, the CDR3 is TGTGCCAGCAGCTTTCCGGGGACTCCGAATCAGCCCCAGCATTTT.